This T cell receptor (beta chain) was sequenced for a study of shared clonotypes between healthy human individuals. V was pared by 5 bases and J by 6 bases, with 16 bases of the junction left unmatched. The germline gives CDR1 LNHDA, CDR2 SQIVND (reference sequence). There are 17 residues in the CDR3. General study results and limits: With a handful of donors compared, around 4.7% of naive CD4 clonotypes were shared. There were few donors, and this limited the genetic and exposure-history diversity represented. Sharing of clonotypes among donors was expected to vary with sequencing depth.

This clone has more than one count but fewer than ten. What it binds is unknown. In the original analysis: From ImmunoSEQ came sequences covering only the junction and carrying no quality scores, so filtering differed. Profiled with immunoSEQ multiplex PCR; TCRdb holds only in-frame clones, not every one. The D gene and trimming were derived from the DNA, and the V and J assignments and clone size from that table. The data show fewer than 850,000 clones, with about 90% seen just once and 34% held by the top ten. The specimen was memory CD8+ T cells from PBMCs. Stated subset: CD45RO+ cells pooled with CCR7-negative TemRA cells. The V call is TRBV19, the J call TRBJ2-1; 7 bases line up with TRBD2. This clonotype originated in a man aged 18 to 30 in good health. Some clones in this sample may be carry-over from other donors' samples. CDR3 DNA: TGTGCCAGTAGTCGAACGGGAGGTTCCCTACGTGGCAATGAGCAGTTCTTC. Translated, it gives CASSRTGGSLRGNEQFF.